The 25 T cell receptor beta chains reported below all come from one sample, sequenced in a study of blood T cells in healthy people across ages. Primed by a sample-barcoded 5' primer and a J-beta primer mix, a second PCR proceeded for roughly 6 to 12 cycles. TCRdb called the 5' RACE reads again in MiXCR, with one record for every CDR3 protein. The sample includes about 670,000 distinct CDR3 sequences, around 43% of them seen just once. Sequencing was done on a sample of blood. These receptors came from an elderly man in good health.

This clonotype has just a few counts. The V and J genes are TRBV7-2 and TRBJ2-1; possibly TRBD2 for D (6 bases). The CDR3 runs to 20 residues. V lost 1 base, J lost 1 base, and 23 bases lay in between. CDR1 SGHTA and CDR2 FQGNSA come from the germline V gene. In DNA form, the CDR3 reads TGTGCCAGCAGCTTAGTGAGTCGGGGGATAAGGGAGTCTTCCTACAATGAGCAGTTCTTC. Protein: CASSLVSRGIRESSYNEQFF.

The chain carries TRBV20-1 and TRBJ2-5; 8 bases line up with TRBD2. Germline CDR1 is DFQATT and CDR2 is SNEGSKA (reference sequence). After removal of 6 bases from V and 2 bases from J, the junction contained 8 bases not matched to a gene. The CDR3 runs 14 residues. Here the CDR3 reads CSANRGGVQETQYF. The CDR3 region has the DNA TGCAGTGCAAACCGGGGGGGGGTTCAAGAGACCCAGTACTTC.

Concerning this clonotype itself: A much larger clone is a single base away; this may be a read error. The chain links TRBV20-1 to TRBJ2-7, with D tentatively TRBD1 (5 bases). The length of the CDR3 is 12 residues. V lost 2 bases and J lost 8, with 13 bases in between. The germline gives CDR1 DFQATT, CDR2 SNEGSKA (reference sequence). The CDR3, as DNA: TGCAGTGCTAGAACCACTGACAGCAAGCAGTACTTC. Protein product: CSARTTDSKQYF.

The chain links TRBV6-2 or TRBV6-3 to TRBJ2-1; TRBD2 matches at 10 bases. The CDR3 covers 17 residues. Trimming removed 0 bases from V and 0 bases from J; junction bases left unmatched: 2. Germline assignment: CDR1 MNHEY and CDR2 SVGEGT. This CDR3 reads CASSYSLAGVSYNEQFF. Written as DNA, the CDR3 is TGTGCCAGCAGTTACTCCCTAGCGGGGGTCTCCTACAATGAGCAGTTCTTC.

V is TRBV6-2 or TRBV6-3 and J is TRBJ1-4, with a possible D match to TRBD1 (5 bases). Germline V CDR1 and CDR2: MNHEY, SVGEGT. CDR3 length: 14 residues. V was clipped by 6 bases and J by 8 bases, with 16 bases between them. CDR3 bases: TGTGCCAGCAGCCTCGTTTGGGGCCAAGAAAAACTGTTTTTT. This codes for CASSLVWGQEKLFF.

This chain joins TRBV20-1 and TRBJ2-5, with 9 nucleotides matching TRBD2. The CDR3 consists of 16 residues. CDR1 and CDR2 (germline): DFQATT, SNEGSKA (reference sequence). J gave up 1 base and V 6 bases, and 12 bases lay outside the gene matches. CDR3 in amino acids: CSAPSAQRGVQETQYF. CDR3 bases: TGCAGTGCCCCTTCTGCCCAGCGGGGGGTCCAAGAGACCCAGTACTTC.

This clonotype showed up just once. The chain couples TRBV13 to TRBJ2-7, with TRBD1 identical over 7 bases. Looked up from germline, CDR1 is PRHDT and CDR2 is FYEKMQ (reference sequence). Unmatched junction bases numbered 10, after V lost 5 bases and J lost 6 bases. This CDR3 region has 14 residues. This CDR3 is CASSPRQGMGEQYF. Here the CDR3 DNA reads TGTGCCAGCAGCCCTCGACAGGGAATGGGCGAGCAGTACTTC.

This chain connects TRBV5-1 to TRBJ1-2; D gene unclear. Germline V gene data show CDR1 as SGHRS and CDR2 as YFSETQ. This CDR3 contains 14 residues. The ends were cut back, 0 bases at V and 0 bases at J, with 6 bases in the middle. CDR3 bases: TGCGCCAGCAGCTTGGAAAATACTAACTATGGCTACACCTTC. It encodes CASSLENTNYGYTF.

This clonotype was observed many times. The chain combines TRBV29-1 with TRBJ2-7; TRBD2 matches 14 bases. Germline V gene sequence: CDR1 SQVTM, CDR2 ANQGSEA. V shed 4 bases, J shed 2 bases, and the junction held 1 base outside the gene matches. This CDR3 has 14 amino acids. CDR3 nucleotides: TGCAGCGTTGCGACTAGCGGGAGGGCCTACGAGCAGTACTTC. It codes for CSVATSGRAYEQYF.

This clonotype occurred a few times. V and J are TRBV9 and TRBJ2-2; D is possibly TRBD2 (5 bases). Trimming cost V 7 bases and J 0 bases, with 13 bases left between them. The V gene's germline CDR1 is SGDLS and CDR2 YYNGEE. This CDR3 is built from 15 residues. As DNA, the CDR3 is TGTGCCAGCTCCACCCAGCGGTCGAACACCGGGGAGCTGTTTTTT. It encodes CASSTQRSNTGELFF.

In its sample, this clonotype was seen a few times. This sequence joins TRBV30 and TRBJ1-2; a weak D match, TRBD1 (6 bases). The germline V gene encodes CDR1 GTSNPN and CDR2 SVGIG (reference sequence). V lost 4 bases, J lost 3 bases, and 12 bases lay in between. The CDR3 sequence is 13 residues long. CDR3 amino acids: CAWTPGAYYGYTF. CDR3 DNA sequence: TGTGCCTGGACCCCGGGGGCGTACTATGGCTACACCTTC.

This clonotype was counted a few times. This rearrangement joins TRBV9 to TRBJ2-3; tentatively, D is TRBD2 (6 bases). The germline V gene encodes CDR1 SGDLS and CDR2 YYNGEE. This CDR3 spans 16 amino acids. V dropped 3 bases and J dropped 0 bases, with 14 bases sitting between them. The CDR3 coding sequence is TGTGCCAGCAGCGCGCGGGGCGCGGGGAGCACAGATACGCAGTATTTT. Its protein product is CASSARGAGSTDTQYF.

In this sample, this clonotype turned up many times. This chain uses TRBV29-1 with TRBJ2-5; 8 bases align to TRBD2. The junction had 5 bases not matched to a gene; V was cut back by 5 bases and J by 0 bases. This CDR3 comprises 14 residues. Looked up from germline, CDR1 is SQVTM and CDR2 is ANQGSEA. The CDR3 region has the DNA TGCAGCGTTCTTAGCGGGACGAACCAAGAGACCCAGTACTTC. Residues: CSVLSGTNQETQYF.

Here the CDR3 reads CAKMRDTQYF. The CDR3 nucleotides read TGTGCCAAAATGAGAGATACGCAGTATTTT. This chain connects TRBV19 to TRBJ2-3; D not certain. The germline gives CDR1 LNHDA, CDR2 SQIVND (reference sequence). The V and J ends lost 10 bases and 5 bases respectively, with 7 bases between them. The CDR3 length is 10 residues.

This clonotype has just a few counts. The CDR3 loop reads CSAPDRGRNVANTQYF. The CDR3 DNA sequence: TGCAGTGCTCCCGACAGGGGGCGGAACGTCGCGAATACGCAGTATTTT. The rearrangement links TRBV20-1 to TRBJ2-3; TRBD1 matches 10 bases. The CDR3 contains 16 residues. The J segment lost 7 bases and the V segment lost 5 bases, leaving 15 bases of the junction unmatched. Germline assignment: CDR1 DFQATT and CDR2 SNEGSKA (reference sequence).

This clonotype was recorded a few times. The chain is built from TRBV24-1 and TRBJ2-6; D is perhaps TRBD1 (6 bases). From germline, CDR1 is KGHDR and CDR2 SFDVKD. Trimming stripped 7 bases from V and 3 bases from J, with 6 bases between. The CDR3 runs to 13 residues. This CDR3 is CATSRGGANVLTF. CDR3 sequence (DNA): TGTGCCACCAGCAGGGGTGGGGCCAACGTCCTGACTTTC.

The chain joins TRBV18 to TRBJ2-3; 10 positions match TRBD1. Germline V gene sequence: CDR1 KGHSH, CDR2 LQKENI. Trimming cost V 3 bases and J 4 bases; bases outside gene matches: 10. The CDR3 runs to 17 residues. The DNA for the CDR3 is TGTGCCAGCTCACCTAAAAAACCGGGACAGGGGCCAGATACGCAGTATTTT. It codes for CASSPKKPGQGPDTQYF.

The rearrangement joins TRBV2 to TRBJ2-2; TRBD2 matches at 11 bases. V shed 11 bases and J 6 bases; nucleotides not matched to a gene: 8. The CDR3 spans 14 residues. Germline loops: CDR1 SNHLY, CDR2 FYNNEI. In nucleotides, the CDR3 is TGTGCCGGTTTACTAGCGGGAGTCTCCGGGGAGCTGTTTTTT. It yields the protein CAGLLAGVSGELFF.

The rearrangement links TRBV3-1 to TRBJ1-6; D might be TRBD1 (6 bases). This CDR3 has 16 residues. Deletions cut 4 bases from V and 4 bases from J, with 14 bases between. Looked up from germline, CDR1 is LGHDT and CDR2 is YNNKEL (reference sequence). This CDR3 reads CASSLSTGVYNSPLHF. CDR3 in DNA: TGTGCCAGCAGCCTCTCGACAGGCGTGTATAATTCACCCCTCCACTTT. The whole variable domain, filled in from reference TRBV3-1 and TRBJ1-6, reads DTAVSQTPKYLVTQMGNDKSIKCEQNLGHDTMYWYKQDSKKFLKIMFSYNNKELIINETVPNRFSPKSPDKAHLNLHINSLELGDSAVYFCASSLSTGVYNSPLHFGNGTRLTVT.

The rearrangement links TRBV6-5 to TRBJ2-2; 14 bases match TRBD2. J was trimmed by 6 bases and V by 2 bases; bases with no gene match: 8. CDR1 is MNHEY, CDR2 SVGAGI, per germline. This CDR3 spans 18 amino acids. This chain's CDR3 is CASSYAGTSGSIAGELFF. In DNA, the CDR3 is TGTGCCAGCAGTTACGCGGGGACTAGCGGGAGTATCGCCGGGGAGCTGTTTTTT.

This clonotype has just one count. V is TRBV20-1 and J is TRBJ1-6; perhaps TRBD1 as D (5 bases). Trimming shortened V by 4 bases and J by 2 bases, and 18 bases separated the two germline ends. The CDR3 runs 17 residues. From germline, CDR1 is DFQATT and CDR2 SNEGSKA (reference sequence). The CDR3 bases are TGCAGTGCTACGAACAGACAGTCCGACGCCTATAATTCACCCCTCCACTTT. Encoded protein: CSATNRQSDAYNSPLHF.

The chain couples TRBV7-2 to TRBJ2-1; D uncertain. Germline V gene data show CDR1 as SGHTA and CDR2 as FQGNSA. CDR3 size: 16 residues. The V gene lost 1 base and the J gene lost 4 bases, with 14 bases spanning the gap. This chain's CDR3 is CASSLGANRVYNEQFF. CDR3 nucleotide sequence: TGTGCCAGCAGCTTAGGGGCAAATCGGGTATACAATGAGCAGTTCTTC.

V is TRBV18 and J is TRBJ2-7; 8 nucleotides align to TRBD1. The trim removed 6 bases at V and 5 bases at J, leaving 6 bases unmatched. The CDR3 runs 13 residues. Germline-derived CDR1 and CDR2 are KGHSH and LQKENI. The CDR3 region is CASSRTGSHEQYF. DNA for the CDR3: TGTGCCAGCTCCCGGACAGGGTCGCACGAGCAGTACTTC. Using reference TRBV18 and TRBJ2-7 for the parts outside the CDR3, the full variable domain is NAGVMQNPRHLVRRRGQEARLRCSPMKGHSHVYWYRQLPEEGLKFMVYLQKENIIDESGMPKERFSAEFPKEGPSILRIQQVVRGDSAAYFCASSRTGSHEQYFGPGTRLTVT.

The rearrangement joins TRBV28 to TRBJ2-6; 9 positions match TRBD2. CDR1 is MDHEN, CDR2 SYDVKM, per germline. V shed 4 bases, J shed 4 bases, and the junction held 11 bases outside the gene matches. The CDR3 covers 18 residues. The DNA of the CDR3 is TGTGCCAGCAGTTCCCGACTAGCGGCCCGGAGCGGGGCCAACGTCCTGACTTTC. This codes for CASSSRLAARSGANVLTF.

Comments on this clonotype: The junction differs from germline at one of its ends, possibly a read error. The rearrangement links TRBV28 to TRBJ1-4, with D perhaps matching TRBD1 (6 bases). The CDR3 covers 15 residues. The V gene's germline CDR1 is MDHEN and CDR2 SYDVKM. The CDR3: CASSSGTTTNEKLFF. The CDR3 DNA sequence: TGTGCCAGCAGTTCCGGGACAACAACTAACGAAAAACTGTTTTTT. The variable domain in full, completed from reference TRBV28 and TRBJ1-4, reads DVKVTQSSRYLVKRTGEKVFLECVQDMDHENMFWYRQDPGLGLRLIYFSYDVKMKEKGDIPEGYSVSREKKERFSLILESASTNQTSMYLCASSSGTTTNEKLFFGSGTQLSVL.